Presented here are 30 T cell receptor beta chains from one specimen sequenced in a study of T cell responses to AZD1222 COVID-19 vaccine. Assay used: immunoSEQ multiplex PCR; TCRdb lists only in-frame clones, some missing. The data show more than 150,000 clones, around nine tenths seen once. The sequenced sample was peripheral blood, obtained after recovery from COVID-19. These receptors all come from an adult who had recovered from COVID-19.

This chain joins TRBV19 and TRBJ1-2, with TRBD1 as a possible D gene (5 bases). Trimming took off 7 bases at V and 0 bases at J, with 12 bases between the two ends. From germline, CDR1 is LNHDA and CDR2 SQIVND (reference sequence). The length of the CDR3 is 14 residues. This CDR3 is CASKVQGTNYGYTF. The CDR3 DNA reads TGTGCCAGTAAGGTGCAGGGAACTAACTATGGCTACACCTTC.

V gene TRBV5-1 combines with J gene TRBJ1-4, with D uncertain. This CDR3 is 15 amino acids long. Trimming removed 4 bases from V and 7 bases from J, with 17 bases in between. Germline V CDR1 and CDR2: SGHRS, YFSETQ. In nucleotides, the CDR3 is TGCGCCAGCAGCCCCCACGAGAGCTCCCCTGAAAAACTGTTTTTT. This translates into CASSPHESSPEKLFF.

Comment on this clone: The sample contains more than one DNA sequence encoding this CDR3. The chain joins TRBV5-1 to TRBJ1-1, with 8 bases lining up with TRBD1. Germline V lookup: CDR1 SGHRS, CDR2 YFSETQ. V dropped 0 bases and J dropped 1; count of bases not matched to a gene: 2. The CDR3 contains 15 residues. CDR3 sequence (DNA): TGCGCCAGCAGCTTGGGAGGGACAGGGAACACTGAAGCTTTCTTT. Amino acid sequence: CASSLGGTGNTEAFF. Complete variable domain (other parts from reference TRBV5-1 and TRBJ1-1): KAGVTQTPRYLIKTRGQQVTLSCSPISGHRSVSWYQQTPGQGLQFLFEYFSETQRNKGNFPGRFSGRQFSNSRSEMNVSTLELGDSALYLCASSLGGTGNTEAFFGQGTRLTVV.

This chain joins TRBV27 and TRBJ1-1, with D hard to call. Germline V CDR1 and CDR2: MNHEY, SMNVEV (reference sequence). The CDR3 is 13 residues long. The V gene lost 4 bases and the J gene lost 0 bases, with 6 bases spanning the gap. The CDR3 region has the DNA TGTGCCAGCAGTTGGCAGATGAACACTGAAGCTTTCTTT. Its protein is CASSWQMNTEAFF.

The chain combines TRBV28 with TRBJ2-2; D ambiguous. V lost 2 bases and J 5 bases, leaving 9 bases between the germline ends. The CDR3 extends over 14 amino acids. Germline V gene sequence: CDR1 MDHEN, CDR2 SYDVKM. The CDR3 coding sequence is TGTGCCAGCAGTTTAATCAGCTCTACCGGGGAGCTGTTTTTT. Protein: CASSLISSTGELFF.

The rearrangement joins TRBV7-9 to TRBJ1-1; possibly TRBD1 for D (5 bases). This CDR3 comprises 12 residues. Germline CDR1 SEHNR, CDR2 FQNEAQ (reference sequence). Trimming removed 1 base at V and 6 bases at J, with 6 bases between. CDR3 protein: CASSLGGPEAFF. The CDR3 DNA sequence: TGTGCCAGCAGCTTAGGGGGCCCTGAAGCTTTCTTT.

V gene TRBV5-4 combines with J gene TRBJ1-1; 11 bases fit TRBD1. The germline V gene encodes CDR1 SGHNT and CDR2 YYREEE (reference sequence). With V trimmed by 4 bases and J by 7 bases, 9 bases remained unmatched. The CDR3 covers 15 residues. Here the CDR3 DNA reads TGTGCCAGCAGCCCGGGGACAGGGGGGACGAATGAAGCTTTCTTT. Protein product: CASSPGTGGTNEAFF.

This chain uses TRBV27 with TRBJ1-4; 8 bases match TRBD1. Germline lookup yields CDR1 MNHEY and CDR2 SMNVEV (reference sequence). This CDR3 is built from 14 residues. V trimming: 6 bases; J trimming: 8 bases; junction bases outside the gene matches: 8. The CDR3: CASRSGGAGEKLFF. CDR3 nucleotide sequence: TGTGCCAGCAGGTCAGGGGGCGCAGGGGAAAAACTGTTTTTT.

J is TRBJ2-3 and V is TRBV5-1; TRBD2 is a possible D gene (7 bases). This CDR3 has 16 amino acids. The germline V gene has CDR1 SGHRS and CDR2 YFSETQ. V was pared by 1 base and J by 2 bases, with 14 bases between. The CDR3 DNA follows: TGCGCCAGCAGCTTGTTAGGGGGAGGGCCCACAGATACGCAGTATTTT. As protein: CASSLLGGGPTDTQYF.

This clone appeared a single time. The chain carries TRBV29-1 and TRBJ2-7, with a weak D call TRBD1 (6 bases). The germline CDR1 and CDR2 sequences are SQVTM and ANQGSEA. V was clipped by 4 bases and J by 3 bases, with 16 bases between them. The CDR3 extends over 14 amino acids. The CDR3 loop reads CSVGPDSADYEQYF. CDR3 DNA: TGCAGCGTTGGCCCGGACAGCGCAGACTACGAGCAGTACTTC.

V is TRBV27 and J is TRBJ1-2, with TRBD1 matching over 9 bases. Germline V gene lookup returns CDR1 MNHEY and CDR2 SMNVEV (reference sequence). J lost 4 bases, V lost 3 bases, and 9 bases had no gene match. The CDR3 contains 16 residues. The CDR3 bases are TGTGCCAGCAGTTTTAGCCGGGACAGGGATTCCTATGGCTACACCTTC. Translation: CASSFSRDRDSYGYTF.

The chain carries TRBV14 and TRBJ1-2, with D unclear. The V gene lost 2 bases and the J gene lost 4 bases, with 8 bases spanning the gap. The CDR3 loop spans 13 amino acids. Germline CDR1 and CDR2: SGHDN and FVKESK. CDR3 in DNA: TGTGCCAGCAGCCAATCGAACGGCTATGGCTACACCTTC. Translation gives CASSQSNGYGYTF.

The chain links TRBV27 to TRBJ2-7, with D uncertain. Germline V lookup: CDR1 MNHEY, CDR2 SMNVEV (reference sequence). V lost 2 bases to trimming and J lost 7 bases, with 15 bases between them. CDR3 size: 14 residues. In nucleotides, the CDR3 is TGTGCCAGCAGTTTAGCCTCCGTGGGAACAGAGCAGTACTTC. Translated: CASSLASVGTEQYF.

V usage is TRBV28 and J usage is TRBJ2-7; 7 nucleotides line up with TRBD1. Germline CDR1 MDHEN, CDR2 SYDVKM. Trimming took 5 bases from V and 5 from J; bases not matched to a gene: 9. There are 14 residues in the CDR3. The CDR3 DNA follows: TGTGCCAGCAGTACCCGACAGGGTGGGAACGAGCAGTACTTC. It encodes CASSTRQGGNEQYF.

The gene calls are TRBV6-5 and TRBJ2-2; D gene unclear. Germline values: CDR1 MNHEY, CDR2 SVGAGI. V was clipped by 2 bases and J by 6 bases, with 4 bases between them. This CDR3 is built from 12 residues. The CDR3 reads CASSYLAGELFF. CDR3 coding DNA: TGTGCCAGCAGTTACCTCGCCGGGGAGCTGTTTTTT.

The J gene is TRBJ1-2, the V gene TRBV4-1, with no clear D. Trimming took off 0 bases at V and 2 bases at J, with 10 bases between the two ends. Germline V CDR1 and CDR2: MGHRA, YSYEKL. CDR3 length equals 15 residues. The CDR3 loop reads CASSQEVGTNYGYTF. In nucleotides, the CDR3 is TGCGCCAGCAGCCAAGAGGTGGGAACGAACTATGGCTACACCTTC.

This chain uses TRBV29-1 with TRBJ2-3; weak D call: TRBD1 (6 bases). V was pared by 4 bases and J by 2 bases, with 10 bases between. The germline CDR1 and CDR2 sequences are SQVTM and ANQGSEA. The CDR3 sequence is 13 residues long. For the CDR3, the DNA is TGCAGCGTTGTAAGGACAGCCACAGATACGCAGTATTTT. Translation: CSVVRTATDTQYF.

This rearrangement joins TRBV9 to TRBJ2-3; no definite D call. The V end lost 4 bases, the J end lost 4 bases, and 7 bases lay between the germline ends. Germline V gene sequence: CDR1 SGDLS, CDR2 YYNGEE. The CDR3 sequence is 12 residues long. The CDR3 region has the DNA TGTGCCAGCAGCCCCCATTCAGATACGCAGTATTTT. Its translation is CASSPHSDTQYF.

The rearrangement links TRBV29-1 to TRBJ1-1, with 7 bases aligning to TRBD1. From germline, CDR1 is SQVTM and CDR2 ANQGSEA. The CDR3 runs to 12 residues. V was clipped by 6 bases and J by 4 bases; unmatched bases: 5. The CDR3 region has the DNA TGCAGCGTCGAGACAGGGAGCACTGAAGCTTTCTTT. Encoded protein: CSVETGSTEAFF.

The chain carries TRBV6-5 and TRBJ1-2; D unresolved. This CDR3 has 15 residues. Trimming pared 2 bases from V and 3 bases from J, leaving 13 bases between. Germline CDR1 reads MNHEY; CDR2 reads SVGAGI. CDR3 nucleotides: TGTGCCAGCAGTTACCGGCGAGGGCTCGACTATGGCTACACCTTC. It specifies CASSYRRGLDYGYTF.

The rearrangement joins TRBV6-6 to TRBJ1-1; a possible D gene is TRBD1 (6 bases). V gave up 6 bases and J gave up 2 bases, with 19 bases separating them. The CDR3 sequence is 16 residues long. Germline CDR1 reads MNHNY; CDR2 reads SVGAGI (reference sequence). This chain's CDR3 is CASSPTGTTSNTEAFF. The CDR3 bases are TGTGCCAGCAGCCCGACCGGGACAACTAGTAACACTGAAGCTTTCTTT.

The V call is TRBV5-1, the J call TRBJ1-2, with TRBD1 matching over 9 bases. This CDR3 is built from 15 residues. Germline V gene lookup returns CDR1 SGHRS and CDR2 YFSETQ. With V trimmed by 1 base and J by 8 bases, 9 bases remained unmatched. CDR3 in amino acids: CASSLTLTGGEGYTF. The CDR3 coding sequence is TGCGCCAGCAGCTTGACACTAACAGGGGGCGAAGGCTACACCTTC.

The chain couples TRBV7-9 to TRBJ1-6; unclear D gene. The CDR3 is 13 residues long. The V gene's germline CDR1 is SEHNR and CDR2 FQNEAQ (reference sequence). The germline V and J ends were trimmed by 6 bases and 7 bases, with 10 bases remaining between them. DNA for the CDR3: TGTGCCAGCAGTCCAAGGCAGAATTCACCCCTCCACTTT. It is translated as CASSPRQNSPLHF.

This chain connects TRBV12-3 or TRBV12-4 to TRBJ1-2; 9 bases match TRBD1. V lost 5 bases and J lost 8; bases outside the gene matches: 6. This CDR3 has 13 residues. CDR3 bases: TGTGCCAGCAGTCCACAGGGGGCTCACGGCTACACCTTC. Protein product: CASSPQGAHGYTF.

The chain joins TRBV19 to TRBJ1-5; 9 bases align to TRBD1. The V gene end was trimmed by 5 bases and the J gene end by 6 bases; junction bases not matched to a gene: 5. CDR1 and CDR2 from the germline V gene are LNHDA and SQIVND (reference sequence). The CDR3 has 14 amino acids. The chain's CDR3 is CASSSQGAGQPQHF. CDR3 nucleotide sequence: TGTGCCAGTAGTTCACAGGGGGCAGGTCAGCCCCAGCATTTT.

The V gene is TRBV9, the J gene TRBJ2-3, with D possibly TRBD2 on 6 matching bases. The length of the CDR3 is 17 residues. V shed 0 bases and J shed 2 bases, with 16 bases lying between them. The germline V gene encodes CDR1 SGDLS and CDR2 YYNGEE. In DNA form, the CDR3 reads TGTGCCAGCAGCGTAGATCCCGCGGGATTGGTCACAGATACGCAGTATTTT. This codes for CASSVDPAGLVTDTQYF.

J is TRBJ1-1 and V is TRBV5-6; TRBD1 agrees at 10 bases. This CDR3 has 14 amino acids. The ends lost 4 bases at V and 4 bases at J; junction bases unmatched: 4. The germline gives CDR1 SGHDT, CDR2 YYEEEE. As DNA, the CDR3 is TGTGCCAGCAGCAGGGACAGGGGCCTCACTGAAGCTTTCTTT. Amino acids: CASSRDRGLTEAFF.

The chain couples TRBV3-1 (or the pseudogene TRBV3-2) to TRBJ2-3, with D hard to call. The CDR3 is made up of 12 amino acids. V was shortened by 5 bases and J by 0 bases, with 3 bases between the two germline ends. The germline V gene encodes CDR1 LGHDT and CDR2 YNNKEL (reference sequence). The CDR3 DNA reads TGTGCCAGCAGCTTTAGCACAGATACGCAGTATTTT. It codes for CASSFSTDTQYF.

This sequence joins TRBV19 and TRBJ1-3, with no clear D. Germline loops: CDR1 LNHDA, CDR2 SQIVND (reference sequence). Deletions cut 8 bases from V and 0 bases from J, with 17 bases between. This CDR3 is built from 16 residues. The chain's CDR3 is CASLPPPPYSGNTIYF. The CDR3 DNA sequence: TGTGCCAGTCTCCCCCCACCTCCGTACTCTGGAAACACCATATATTTT.

The genes are TRBV3-1 (or the pseudogene TRBV3-2) and TRBJ1-2; 9 bases line up with TRBD1. The germline V gene has CDR1 LGHDT and CDR2 YNNKEL (reference sequence). The CDR3 consists of 12 residues. The junction had 0 bases not matched to a gene; V was cut back by 5 bases and J by 5 bases. The CDR3: CASSGTGYGYTF. In DNA form, the CDR3 reads TGTGCCAGCAGCGGGACAGGGTATGGCTACACCTTC.